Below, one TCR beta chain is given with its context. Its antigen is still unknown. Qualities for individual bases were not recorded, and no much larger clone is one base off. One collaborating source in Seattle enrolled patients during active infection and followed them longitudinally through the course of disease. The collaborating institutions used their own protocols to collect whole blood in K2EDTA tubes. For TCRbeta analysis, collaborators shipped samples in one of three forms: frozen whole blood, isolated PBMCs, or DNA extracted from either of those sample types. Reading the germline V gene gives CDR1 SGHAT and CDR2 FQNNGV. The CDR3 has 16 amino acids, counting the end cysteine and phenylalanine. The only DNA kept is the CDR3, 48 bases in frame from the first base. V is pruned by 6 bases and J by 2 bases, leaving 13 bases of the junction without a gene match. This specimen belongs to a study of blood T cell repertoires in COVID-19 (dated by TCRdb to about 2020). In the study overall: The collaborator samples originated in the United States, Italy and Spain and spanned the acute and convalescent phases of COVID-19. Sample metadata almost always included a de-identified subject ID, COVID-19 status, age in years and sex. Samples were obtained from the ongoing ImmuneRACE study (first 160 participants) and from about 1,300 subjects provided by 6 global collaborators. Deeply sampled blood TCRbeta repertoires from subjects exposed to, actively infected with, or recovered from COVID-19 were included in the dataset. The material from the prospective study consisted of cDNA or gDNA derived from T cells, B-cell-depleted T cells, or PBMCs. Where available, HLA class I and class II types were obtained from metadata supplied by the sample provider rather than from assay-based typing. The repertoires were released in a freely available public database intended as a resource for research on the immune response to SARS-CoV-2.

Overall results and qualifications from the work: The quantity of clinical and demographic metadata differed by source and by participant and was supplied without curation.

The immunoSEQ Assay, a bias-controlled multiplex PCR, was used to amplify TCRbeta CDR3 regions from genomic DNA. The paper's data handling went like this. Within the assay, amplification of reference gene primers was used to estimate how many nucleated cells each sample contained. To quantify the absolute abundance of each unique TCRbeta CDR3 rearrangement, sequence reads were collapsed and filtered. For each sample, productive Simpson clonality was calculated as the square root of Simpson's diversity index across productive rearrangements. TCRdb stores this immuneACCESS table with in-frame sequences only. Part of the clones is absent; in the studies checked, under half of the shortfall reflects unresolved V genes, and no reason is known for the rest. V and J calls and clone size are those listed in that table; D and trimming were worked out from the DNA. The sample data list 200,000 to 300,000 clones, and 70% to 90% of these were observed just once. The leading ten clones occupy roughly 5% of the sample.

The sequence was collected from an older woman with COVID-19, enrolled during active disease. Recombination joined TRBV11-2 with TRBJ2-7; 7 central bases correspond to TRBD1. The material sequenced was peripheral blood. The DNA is TGTGCCAGCAGATTCCGCTGGCCGGGACAGCCCTACGAGCAGTACTTC. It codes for CASRFRWPGQPYEQYF. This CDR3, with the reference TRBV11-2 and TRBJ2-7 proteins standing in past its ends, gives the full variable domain EAGVAQSPRYKIIEKRQSVAFWCNPISGHATLYWYQQILGQGPKLLIQFQNNGVVDDSQLPKDRFSAERLKGVDSTLKIQPAKLEDSAVYLCASRFRWPGQPYEQYFGPGTRLTVT.